This T cell receptor (beta chain) emerged from a study of neurological immune-mediated disorders (dated by TCRdb to the late 2010s). For the wider study: Using UMI-based sequencing, the study compared peripheral blood TCR-beta repertoires from patients with HTLV-I-associated myelopathy (HAM/TSP), patients with multiple sclerosis, and healthy controls. The cohort was made up of about 68 subjects, consisting of around 14 HAM/TSP patients, some 35 multiple sclerosis patients and about 20 healthy controls. The roughly 110 TCR-beta libraries included longitudinal samples, technical triplicates and paired sorted CD4+ and CD8+ T-cell subsets alongside PBMC samples.

cDNA synthesis used template-switch 5'RACE with a primer carrying a 10-nucleotide random unique molecular identifier tagging each TCR transcript. Over 200 million TCR-beta sequences, covering 15-18 subjects, were produced in each sequencing run. Total RNA was extracted with the RNeasy kit. Using the KAPA Real-time Library Amplification kit, TCR-beta VDJ regions were amplified with primers for the TCR constant region and the 5'RACE anchor. Sample indexes and Illumina adaptors were added in a first PCR, after which library yield was increased in a second PCR. The roughly 650 bp TCR product was size-selected on a 2% E-gel SizeSelection system after Ampure bead purification. Before pooling, libraries had their quality checked on a Bioanalyzer, their concentration measured with Qubit, and their quantity determined with the Kapa Library Quantification kit. An Illumina HiSeq 2500 sequenced the libraries paired-end 2 x 150 bp. To increase sequence diversity, roughly 23-30% phiX was spiked into each library pool. Regarding the original processing steps: Quality-filtered reads were processed with the UMI-based MiGEC pipeline, and over 75% of raw TCR sequences were removed by the MiGEC pipeline during error correction. VDJ genes were aligned to IMGT germline references, and each clonotype was defined by a unique CDR3 amino acid sequence together with V-J genes. Clonal expansion, Shannon diversity, and CDR3 relatedness (CalcPairwiseDistances, ClusterSamples) were evaluated with VDJtools, and phylogenetic trees were built with CLCbio workbench. Expanded clones were defined as having at least 8 unique UMIs, based on coefficient-of-variation modelling across technical triplicates. In TCRdb, the public reads were trimmed at Q25 with fastp and aligned with MiXCR, with productive beta chains retained. Rows matching on CDR3 protein sequence are summarized as one entry with the most common DNA and genes. TCRdb, not the original authors, processed these V and J calls. This sample comprises 15,000 to 20,000 distinct CDR3 sequences, approximately 11% of them detected only once. Around 28% of the sample comes from the top ten.

The germline V gene encodes CDR1 SGHVS and CDR2 FNYEAQ. V was cut back by 5 bases and J by 5 bases, leaving a gap of 21 bases between them. Reading from cysteine to phenylalanine, the CDR3 counts 16 amino acids. Just CDR3 DNA is preserved here, 48 bases in frame from base 1. With respect to this clonotype: The antigen this receptor binds is unknown. No per-base quality is available; no much larger clone lies one base away.

Overall study outcomes, separate from this receptor: The highest TCR clonal expansion was observed in HAM/TSP patients, whereas the lowest was observed in MS patients, even when compared with healthy controls. No identical CDR3 amino acid sequences were shared among expanded clones across subjects, suggesting private TCR-beta repertoires in all groups.

Healthy controls were blood bank volunteers in Maryland, USA. TCR libraries for sorted subsets were made from 1 million sorted CD4+ or CD8+ T cells. PBMCs were separated from peripheral blood using Ficoll-Hypaque density gradient centrifugation and then cryopreserved in liquid nitrogen. Paired sorted CD4+ and CD8+ subsets came from healthy controls, HAM/TSP patients and MS patients. The sample was CD8+ T cells from blood. This clonotype originated in a woman aged 45-65 years in good health. Recombination joined TRBV7-6 with TRBJ2-5; the D gene assignment is ambiguous. The CDR3 reads CASSRTILLGPETQYF. The base sequence is TGTGCCAGCAGCCGTACTATTCTTCTCGGCCCTGAGACCCAGTACTTC.